The 22 T cell receptor beta chains below were found in one sample sequenced in a study of neurological immune-mediated disorders. TCRdb passed the 5' RACE reads through MiXCR, listing each CDR3 protein once. This table has 45,000 to 55,000 distinct CDR3 sequences, 5.8% appearing once. The sample taken for sequencing was CD4+ T cells from blood. These receptors came from a woman between 18 and 29 years old with multiple sclerosis.

This clonotype was picked up many times. J is TRBJ1-1 and V is TRBV4-3; D call uncertain. This CDR3 spans 15 amino acids. V was pared by 0 bases and J by 8 bases, with 16 bases between. Germline CDR1 is LGHNA and CDR2 is YSLEER. The CDR3 region is CASSQDGQIQTEAFF. The CDR3 region has the DNA TGCGCCAGCAGCCAAGACGGTCAGATCCAGACGGAAGCTTTCTTT.

In this sample, this clonotype turned up many times. This sequence joins TRBV2 and TRBJ1-1, with D unresolved. Germline CDR1 reads SNHLY; CDR2 reads FYNNEI. V was shortened by 7 bases and J by 1 base, with 16 bases between the two germline ends. The CDR3 runs to 15 residues. CDR3 sequence reads: CASTAVKNQNTEAFF. DNA of the CDR3: TGTGCCAGCACTGCGGTCAAGAATCAGAACACTGAAGCTTTCTTT.

This clonotype was recorded at least ten times. The chain recombines TRBV29-1 with TRBJ2-5, with D perhaps TRBD2 (6 bases). The CDR3 runs 14 residues. V shed 5 bases and J shed 4 bases, with 17 bases lying between them. Germline CDR1 is SQVTM and CDR2 is ANQGSEA. The CDR3 here is CSVISTRGGETQYF. The CDR3 DNA sequence: TGCAGCGTTATATCGACTAGGGGAGGAGAGACCCAGTACTTC.

This clonotype was counted ten times or more. This chain links TRBV24-1 with TRBJ2-1, with 11 bases fitting TRBD2. V was pared by 3 bases and J by 7 bases, with 10 bases of the junction left unmatched. The CDR3 is made up of 17 amino acids. From germline, CDR1 is KGHDR and CDR2 SFDVKD. The CDR3 protein is CATSDPGTSGLGNEQFF. The CDR3 region has the DNA TGTGCCACCAGTGATCCCGGGACTAGCGGTCTTGGGAATGAGCAGTTCTTC.

This clonotype was recorded at least ten times. At one end the junction does not follow the germline gene, possibly because of a read error. This chain joins TRBV4-3 and TRBJ2-2; TRBD1 aligns across 8 bases. CDR1 and CDR2 (germline): LGHNA, YSLEER. The CDR3 sequence is 17 residues long. The CDR3, as DNA: TGCGCCAGCAGCCAAGGGACAGGGACGAGTAACACGGGGGAGCTGTTTTTT. It specifies CASSQGTGTSNTGELFF.

Ten or more counts support this clonotype. The V gene is TRBV20-1, the J gene TRBJ1-5, with unresolved D. Between the trimmed V and J ends, which lost 0 bases and 6 bases, there was a span of 9 bases. This CDR3 region has 13 residues. Per germline, CDR1 DFQATT and CDR2 SNEGSKA (reference sequence). The CDR3 DNA is TGCAGTGCTAGAGAACTCACGAGTCAGCCCCAGCATTTT. Protein sequence: CSARELTSQPQHF.

This clonotype was observed at least ten times. This chain connects TRBV6-6 to TRBJ1-5; 8 bases are shared with TRBD1. The CDR3 is 15 residues long. The germline gives CDR1 MNHNY, CDR2 SVGAGI (reference sequence). V was clipped by 2 bases and J by 3 bases; unmatched bases: 3. CDR3 sequence: CASSYGQGYNQPQHF. The CDR3 coding sequence is TGTGCCAGCAGTTACGGACAGGGCTACAATCAGCCCCAGCATTTT.

This clonotype was found many times. The chain recombines TRBV5-1 with TRBJ2-1; possibly TRBD1 or TRBD2 for D (5 bases each). There are 13 residues in the CDR3. Looked up from germline, CDR1 is SGHRS and CDR2 is YFSETQ. V was shortened by 6 bases and J by 6 bases, with 13 bases between the two germline ends. CDR3 amino acids: CASTVQGVNEQFF. The DNA of the CDR3 is TGCGCCAGCACAGTCCAGGGAGTCAATGAGCAGTTCTTC.

This clonotype was counted many times. The J gene is TRBJ1-1, the V gene TRBV28; weak D call: TRBD1 (5 bases). Germline-derived CDR1 and CDR2 are MDHEN and SYDVKM. The CDR3 covers 14 residues. V lost 6 bases and J 4 bases, leaving 15 bases between the germline ends. The CDR3, as DNA: TGTGCCAGCAGGTCATGGGGGACGATCACTGAAGCTTTCTTT. It encodes CASRSWGTITEAFF. The full variable domain, its missing parts supplied by reference TRBV28 and TRBJ1-1, is DVKVTQSSRYLVKRTGEKVFLECVQDMDHENMFWYRQDPGLGLRLIYFSYDVKMKEKGDIPEGYSVSREKKERFSLILESASTNQTSMYLCASRSWGTITEAFFGQGTRLTVV.

This clonotype was observed a handful of times. The V gene is TRBV19, the J gene TRBJ1-2; TRBD1 is a possible D gene (6 bases). Germline V lookup: CDR1 LNHDA, CDR2 SQIVND (reference sequence). Trimming took off 6 bases at V and 0 bases at J, with 11 bases between the two ends. The CDR3 is made up of 14 amino acids. CDR3: CASRRTASNYGYTF. The CDR3, as DNA: TGTGCCAGTAGGAGGACAGCCTCTAACTATGGCTACACCTTC. Filled out from reference TRBV19 and TRBJ1-2, the complete variable domain reads DGGITQSPKYLFRKEGQNVTLSCEQNLNHDAMYWYRQDPGQGLRLIYYSQIVNDFQKGDIAEGYSVSREKKESFPLTVTSAQKNPTAFYLCASRRTASNYGYTFGSGTRLTVV.

This clonotype was counted ten times or more. The chain has TRBV27 and TRBJ2-6; D ambiguous. This CDR3 region has 20 residues. CDR1 is MNHEY and CDR2 is SMNVEV in the germline V gene (reference sequence). V was cut by 1 base and J by 0 bases, with 19 bases left in between. The DNA for the CDR3 is TGTGCCAGCAGTTTATATGAAGAGACATTCACTCCCTCTGGGGCCAACGTCCTGACTTTC. Its translation: CASSLYEETFTPSGANVLTF.

This clonotype came up many times. The chain links TRBV29-1 to TRBJ2-5; 8 positions match TRBD2. After removal of 0 bases from V and 7 bases from J, the junction contained 13 bases not matched to a gene. Germline V gene data show CDR1 as SQVTM and CDR2 as ANQGSEA. The CDR3 consists of 16 residues. The CDR3 DNA is TGCAGCGTTGAAGATCTGACGGGAGGGCCCCGGCCGACCCAGTACTTC. This translates into CSVEDLTGGPRPTQYF.

V gene TRBV5-1 combines with J gene TRBJ1-1; perhaps TRBD1 as D (5 bases). V gave up 4 bases and J gave up 0 bases, with 10 bases separating them. Looked up from germline, CDR1 is SGHRS and CDR2 is YFSETQ. The CDR3 runs to 14 residues. The CDR3, as DNA: TGCGCCAGCAGCGAACTAGGGGTGAACACTGAAGCTTTCTTT. Protein product: CASSELGVNTEAFF.

This clonotype was seen repeatedly, ten times or more. J is TRBJ2-1 and V is TRBV11-2; 11 bases align to TRBD2. The V gene's germline CDR1 is SGHAT and CDR2 FQNNGV. CDR3 length equals 17 residues. The trim removed 5 bases at V and 0 bases at J, leaving 6 bases unmatched. CDR3 bases: TGTGCCAGCAGCCTAACTAGCGGGGGCCTCTCCTACAATGAGCAGTTCTTC. It yields the protein CASSLTSGGLSYNEQFF.

Many counts were recorded for this clonotype. J is TRBJ1-1 and V is TRBV5-1; the match to TRBD1 covers 10 bases. This CDR3 has 14 residues. Germline CDR1 and CDR2: SGHRS and YFSETQ. The ends lost 3 bases at V and 3 bases at J; junction bases unmatched: 2. The CDR3 coding sequence is TGCGCCAGCAGCTGGACAGGGGGTGACACTGAAGCTTTCTTT. Its translation is CASSWTGGDTEAFF.

The sample holds many counts of this clonotype. The rearrangement joins TRBV28 to TRBJ1-2; TRBD1 matches 7 bases. The germline V gene encodes CDR1 MDHEN and CDR2 SYDVKM. V lost 6 bases, J lost 5 bases, and 0 bases stayed unmatched. The CDR3 extends over 11 amino acids. CDR3 residues: CASRQGYGYTF. The CDR3 bases are TGTGCCAGCAGACAGGGGTATGGCTACACCTTC.

The V and J genes are TRBV19 and TRBJ2-1; 14 positions match TRBD2. CDR3 length: 16 residues. Germline loops: CDR1 LNHDA, CDR2 SQIVND (reference sequence). V lost 5 bases, J lost 7 bases, and 7 bases stayed unmatched. The CDR3 DNA follows: TGTGCCAGTAGTGCGGGGACTAGCGGGAGAGGGAATGAGCAGTTCTTC. Translation: CASSAGTSGRGNEQFF.

This rearrangement joins TRBV29-1 to TRBJ2-3; 7 bases align to TRBD1. The germline V gene encodes CDR1 SQVTM and CDR2 ANQGSEA. V shed 7 bases and J 3 bases; nucleotides not matched to a gene: 10. The CDR3 extends over 14 amino acids. The CDR3 DNA reads TGCAGCGGTACCGACAGGGTGAGGACAGATACGCAGTATTTT. As protein: CSGTDRVRTDTQYF.

This clonotype came up many times. This rearrangement joins TRBV4-1 to TRBJ2-7; the D gene is possibly TRBD2 (6 bases). Trimming took 5 bases from V and 3 from J, leaving 11 bases between them. Germline V gives CDR1 MGHRA, CDR2 YSYEKL. The CDR3 has 13 residues. The CDR3 sequence is CASSARDFYEQYF. DNA for the CDR3: TGCGCCAGCAGCGCCCGGGACTTCTACGAGCAGTACTTC.

This clonotype was picked up many times. The chain has TRBV7-6 and TRBJ1-1; 8 nucleotides match TRBD1. The V gene's germline CDR1 is SGHVS and CDR2 FNYEAQ. V lost 1 base, J lost 0 bases, and 4 bases stayed unmatched. The CDR3 consists of 16 residues. Here the CDR3 reads CASSLVQGAMNTEAFF. The CDR3, as DNA: TGTGCCAGCAGCTTAGTCCAGGGGGCCATGAACACTGAAGCTTTCTTT.

This clonotype has a count of ten or more. This chain uses TRBV20-1 with TRBJ2-6; D is possibly TRBD1 (6 bases). The CDR3 totals 18 residues. Per germline, CDR1 DFQATT and CDR2 SNEGSKA (reference sequence). V dropped 2 bases and J dropped 1 base, with 18 bases sitting between them. Here the CDR3 DNA reads TGCAGTGCTAGATTTCGGGCAGGGGAAAGGTCTGGGGCCAACGTCCTGACTTTC. This encodes CSARFRAGERSGANVLTF.

This clonotype was seen repeatedly, ten times or more. This chain connects TRBV6-2 or TRBV6-3 to TRBJ1-5, with TRBD1 matching over 7 bases. The CDR3 sequence is 15 residues long. The germline V gene encodes CDR1 MNHEY and CDR2 SVGEGT. With V trimmed by 4 bases and J by 3 bases, 6 bases remained unmatched. The CDR3 reads CASSLGDSPNQPQHF. DNA of the CDR3: TGTGCCAGCAGTTTGGGGGACAGTCCCAATCAGCCCCAGCATTTT.